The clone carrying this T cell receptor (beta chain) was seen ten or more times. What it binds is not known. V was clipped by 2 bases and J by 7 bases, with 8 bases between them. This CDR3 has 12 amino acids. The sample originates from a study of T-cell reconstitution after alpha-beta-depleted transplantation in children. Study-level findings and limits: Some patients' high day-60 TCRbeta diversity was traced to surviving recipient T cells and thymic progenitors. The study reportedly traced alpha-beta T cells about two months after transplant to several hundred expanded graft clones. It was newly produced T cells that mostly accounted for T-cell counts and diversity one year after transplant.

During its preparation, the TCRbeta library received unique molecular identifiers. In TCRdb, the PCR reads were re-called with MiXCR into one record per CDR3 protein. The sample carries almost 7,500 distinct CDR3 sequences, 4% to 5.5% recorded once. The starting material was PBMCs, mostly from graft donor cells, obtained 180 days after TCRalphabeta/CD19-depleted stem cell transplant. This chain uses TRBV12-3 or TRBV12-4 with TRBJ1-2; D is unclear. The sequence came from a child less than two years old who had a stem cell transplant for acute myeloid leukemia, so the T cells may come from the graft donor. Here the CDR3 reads CASSLSTAGYTF. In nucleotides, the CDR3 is TGTGCCAGCAGTTTAAGTACTGCTGGCTACACCTTC.